What follows is one T cell receptor beta chain and its context. The target antigen is unknown. The source of the sample is a study of cytomegalovirus exposure and HLA in healthy donors. Broader study findings: The likely origin of a cluster of highly shared sequence variants was a sequencing artifact. 16,951 TCR beta sequences were associated with HLA alleles at 0.05 false discovery rate in a later analysis.

A multiplex PCR was run with 60 Vbeta primers and 13 Jbeta primers. Sequencing was performed with immunoSEQ multiplex PCR; in TCRdb, only in-frame clones are kept and a portion is missing. Of roughly 150,000 clones detected, about 70% appear once; the ten largest clones hold over 9.5%. Sequencing input: PBMCs. This clonotype originated in a man aged 25-45 years in good health and CMV-seropositive.

The CDR3 region is CASKPNGLTGGEAFF. The CDR3 DNA is TGCGCCAGCAAGCCCAACGGATTAACGGGAGGTGAAGCTTTCTTT. The rearrangement uses TRBV4-1 and TRBJ1-1; D call uncertain. Per the germline V gene, CDR1 is MGHRA and CDR2 is YSYEKL. The V and J ends lost 7 bases and 7 bases respectively, with 22 bases between them. This CDR3 has 15 residues.